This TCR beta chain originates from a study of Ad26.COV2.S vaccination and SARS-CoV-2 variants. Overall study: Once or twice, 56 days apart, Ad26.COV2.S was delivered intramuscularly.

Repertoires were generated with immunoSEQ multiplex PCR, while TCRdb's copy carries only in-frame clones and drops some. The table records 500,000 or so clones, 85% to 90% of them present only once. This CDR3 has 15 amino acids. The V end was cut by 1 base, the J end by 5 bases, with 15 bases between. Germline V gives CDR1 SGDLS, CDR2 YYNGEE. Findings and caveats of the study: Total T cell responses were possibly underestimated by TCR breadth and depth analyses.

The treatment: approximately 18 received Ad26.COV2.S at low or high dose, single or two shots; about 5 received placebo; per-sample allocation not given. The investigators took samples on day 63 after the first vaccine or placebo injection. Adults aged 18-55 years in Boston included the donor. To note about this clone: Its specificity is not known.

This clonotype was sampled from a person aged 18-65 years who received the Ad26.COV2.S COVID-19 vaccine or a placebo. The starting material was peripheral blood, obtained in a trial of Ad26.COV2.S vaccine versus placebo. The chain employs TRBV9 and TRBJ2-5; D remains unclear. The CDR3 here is CASSVTDLGSETQYF. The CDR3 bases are TGTGCCAGCAGCGTAACGGATTTGGGGTCTGAGACCCAGTACTTC.